Listed below are T cell receptor beta chains from one sample, sequenced in a study of blood T cell repertoires in COVID-19. Produced via immunoSEQ multiplex PCR; TCRdb's table is partial and in-frame only. The table has hundreds of thousands of clones, about 89% seen once. The sequencing sample was made of PBMCs or T cells enriched from blood (not recorded which). The source of these receptors is a woman aged 40 to 50 who had recovered from COVID-19. Each CDR3 is given with its conserved first and last residue. The D gene is left open where the match is weak. Clone sizes are given selectively: once, few, many, or a class where the clone is expanded.

CDR3 DNA,CDR3 protein,clone size,V gene,D gene,J gene
TGTGCCAGCAGCGCGAGGGGACAGGGCTACAACACCATATATTTT,CASSARGQGYNTIYF,NA,TRBV9,TRBD1,TRBJ1-3
TGTGCCAGCAGCTTCCAGTCTCCGGGACAGGGCTTCTATGGCTACACCTTC,CASSFQSPGQGFYGYTF,NA,TRBV28,TRBD1,TRBJ1-2
TGTGCCAGCAGTTTAGGGACAGATAATTACAATGAGCAGTTCTTC,CASSLGTDNYNEQFF,NA,TRBV27,TRBD1,TRBJ2-1
TGTGCCAGCAGCTTAAGTCACAAAAGACTAGCGGGGAACACCGGGGAGCTGTTTTTT,CASSLSHKRLAGNTGELFF,NA,TRBV7-6,TRBD2,TRBJ2-2
TGTGCCAGCAGCTTTCTTAACACTACTGGGACAGACTATGGCTACACCTTC,CASSFLNTTGTDYGYTF,NA,TRBV7-2,TRBD1,TRBJ1-2
TGTGCCAGCAGTCCACCCGGGACAGGGCTCGAAAAACTGTTTTTT,CASSPPGTGLEKLFF,NA,TRBV28,TRBD1,TRBJ1-4
TGTGCCAGCAGCGTAGAACCTAGCGGGGGGGCCTTGGAGACCCAGTACTTC,CASSVEPSGGALETQYF,NA,TRBV9,TRBD2,TRBJ2-5
TGCGCCAGCAGCCAAGATCCACAGGGGGCTCGGAATGAGCAGTTCTTC,CASSQDPQGARNEQFF,NA,TRBV4-3,TRBD1,TRBJ2-1
TGTGCCAGCAGCTTGGTAGGGGGAACGAACACCGGGGAGCTGTTTTTT,CASSLVGGTNTGELFF,NA,TRBV5-6,NA,TRBJ2-2
TGTGCCTGGAGTTCGGGACTAGCGGGAACCGGGGAGCTGTTTTTT,CAWSSGLAGTGELFF,NA,TRBV30,TRBD2,TRBJ2-2
TGTGCCAGCACAGTGGGGGGGGGAGTTGAAGCTTTCTTT,CASTVGGGVEAFF,NA,TRBV3-1/TRBV3-2,NA,TRBJ1-1
TGTGCCAGCAGCTATACTCCGGGACAACAAGAGACCCAGTACTTC,CASSYTPGQQETQYF,NA,TRBV7-2,NA,TRBJ2-5
TGTGCCAGTATGAGGAAGCAGGGGAAACTGTTTTTT,CASMRKQGKLFF,NA,TRBV19,NA,TRBJ1-4
TGTGCCACCAGTGAAAGACAGGTTGGCAATCAGCCCCAGCATTTT,CATSERQVGNQPQHF,NA,TRBV24-1,NA,TRBJ1-5
TGTGCCAGCAGCTTACGGCAGACGGGGGGAGGTAATGAGCAGTTCTTC,CASSLRQTGGGNEQFF,once,TRBV7-8,TRBD2,TRBJ2-1
TGTGCCAGCAGCACAAGGCCTAGCTCTGGAAACACCATATATTTT,CASSTRPSSGNTIYF,NA,TRBV7-6,NA,TRBJ1-3
TGTGCCAGCAGTGAGGGTATAGATGAGCAGTTCTTC,CASSEGIDEQFF,NA,TRBV13,NA,TRBJ2-1
TGTGCCAGTAGTAACCGGGACATCTCTGGAAACACCATATATTTT,CASSNRDISGNTIYF,NA,TRBV19,NA,TRBJ1-3
TGTGCCAGCAGCCAAGATTTGGTAGCGGGCCCGAGGGAGACCCAGTACTTC,CASSQDLVAGPRETQYF,NA,TRBV3-1/TRBV3-2,TRBD2,TRBJ2-5
TGTGCCAGCAGCACCAGACTAGCGGGAGGGTACTACGAGCAGTACTTC,CASSTRLAGGYYEQYF,NA,TRBV7-8,TRBD2,TRBJ2-7
TGCGCCAGCAGCCAATATCTCCCGACAGGGGGCACCGGGGAGCTGTTTTTT,CASSQYLPTGGTGELFF,NA,TRBV4-3,TRBD1,TRBJ2-2
TGCGCCAGCACGAACAACCGGAACACTGAAGCTTTCTTT,CASTNNRNTEAFF,NA,TRBV5-1,NA,TRBJ1-1
TGTGCCAGCAGCTTATCCCGACTAGCGGGAGGGCCTTTGCGAGAGACCCAGTACTTC,CASSLSRLAGGPLRETQYF,NA,TRBV7-9,TRBD2,TRBJ2-5
TGTGCCAGCAGGGGGGACAGCAAGAACACTGAAGCTTTCTTT,CASRGDSKNTEAFF,NA,TRBV2,TRBD1,TRBJ1-1
TGTGCCACCAGCAGAGGGACAGGGGATGCCAAAAACATTCAGTACTTC,CATSRGTGDAKNIQYF,NA,TRBV15,TRBD1,TRBJ2-4
TGTGCCAGCAGCGACCTAGCGGGAGGTCCGGATACGCAGTATTTT,CASSDLAGGPDTQYF,NA,TRBV2,TRBD2,TRBJ2-3
TGTGCCAGCTCACCAAATGGCGCAGGGGGCTCTGGGGCCAACGTCCTGACTTTC,CASSPNGAGGSGANVLTF,NA,TRBV18,TRBD1,TRBJ2-6
TGTGCCAGCTCACTAGACAGGGACCCCTACAATGAGCAGTTCTTC,CASSLDRDPYNEQFF,NA,TRBV18,TRBD1,TRBJ2-1
TGTGCCAGCAGTGAAACGACTAGCGGGGGTACAGATACGCAGTATTTT,CASSETTSGGTDTQYF,NA,TRBV6-1,TRBD2,TRBJ2-3
TGTGCCTGTACCGAATGGGCACGACAGGGGGCCCTCTACAATGAGCAGTTCTTC,CACTEWARQGALYNEQFF,NA,TRBV19,TRBD1,TRBJ2-1
TGTGCCAGCAGCTACGGGACTCTGTCCTACGAGCAGTACTTC,CASSYGTLSYEQYF,NA,TRBV11-3,NA,TRBJ2-7
TGTGCCAGCAGCCGTCGGCGGGGAGCGGGAGAAGAGACCCAGTACTTC,CASSRRRGAGEETQYF,NA,TRBV5-4,TRBD2,TRBJ2-5
TGTGCCAGCAGCCAAGAGTTCTCGGTAGATACGCAGTATTTT,CASSQEFSVDTQYF,NA,TRBV4-2,NA,TRBJ2-3
TGTGCCAGCAGTGGGCGGACAGGAAACTATGGCTACACCTTC,CASSGRTGNYGYTF,NA,TRBV2,TRBD1,TRBJ1-2
TGCGCCAGCAGCCCTGGATCGGGAAACGGGGTGACCCAGTACTTC,CASSPGSGNGVTQYF,NA,TRBV4-3,NA,TRBJ2-5
TGTGCCAGCAGCCCCCAGGGATTCGGCTATGGCTACACCTTC,CASSPQGFGYGYTF,NA,TRBV7-9,NA,TRBJ1-2
TGCGCCAGCAGCCAACAACTAGCGGGAGTCGGGACAGATACGCAGTATTTT,CASSQQLAGVGTDTQYF,NA,TRBV4-3,TRBD2,TRBJ2-3
TGTGCCAGCAGCTTAGACACCCCAGGGCATGGCTACACCTTC,CASSLDTPGHGYTF,NA,TRBV5-4,NA,TRBJ1-2
TGTGCCAGCTGCCTCCTCCCCCAGGGCGAAGCTTTCTTT,CASCLLPQGEAFF,once,TRBV28,NA,TRBJ1-1
TGTGCCAGCAGCTTAGCGCGGGGGGCCCAGTACTTC,CASSLARGAQYF,NA,TRBV7-8,TRBD2,TRBJ2-5
TGTGCCAGCAGTTACTCTATGTGGGGCCCGACCCAGTACTTC,CASSYSMWGPTQYF,NA,TRBV6-5,NA,TRBJ2-5
TGTGCCAGCGCGGACTCAACAGGGGCAGATACGCAGTATTTT,CASADSTGADTQYF,NA,TRBV19,TRBD1,TRBJ2-3
TGTGCCAGCAGTTACTCCGGGGAAGCTACCGAGCAGTACTTC,CASSYSGEATEQYF,NA,TRBV6-2/TRBV6-3,NA,TRBJ2-7
TGTGCCAGCAGTGAAGACACCGGGGCTAACTATGGCTACACCTTC,CASSEDTGANYGYTF,NA,TRBV25-1,NA,TRBJ1-2
TGTGCCAGCAGCCAAGAATGGGGGCAGGATAAAAACTATGGCTACACCTTC,CASSQEWGQDKNYGYTF,NA,TRBV4-2,NA,TRBJ1-2
TGTGCCAGCAGTTTGGGAGGGGGGGAGACTTACGAGCAGTACTTC,CASSLGGGETYEQYF,NA,TRBV27,NA,TRBJ2-7
TGTGCCAGCTCACCTCAAGGACAGGACCAGCCCCAGCATTTT,CASSPQGQDQPQHF,NA,TRBV18,TRBD1,TRBJ1-5
TGTGCCAGCAGCGAGTCCGGGACACTTAGGGAGACCCAGTACTTC,CASSESGTLRETQYF,NA,TRBV9,NA,TRBJ2-5
TGTGCCAGCAGTTATGATGGGACAGGAGCTACCTACGAGCAGTACTTC,CASSYDGTGATYEQYF,NA,TRBV6-5,TRBD1,TRBJ2-7
TGTGCCAGCAGCCCCGGGGAAGGCAATCCGAACGGAAACACCATATATTTT,CASSPGEGNPNGNTIYF,NA,TRBV7-3,NA,TRBJ1-3
TGTGCCAGCAGTTTGGTATGGGGGGGCCTCAATTCACCCCTCCACTTT,CASSLVWGGLNSPLHF,NA,TRBV28,NA,TRBJ1-6
TGTGCCAGCAGCTCCAGAGGGGGGGCGGCCACCGGGGAGCTGTTTTTT,CASSSRGGAATGELFF,NA,TRBV7-3,NA,TRBJ2-2